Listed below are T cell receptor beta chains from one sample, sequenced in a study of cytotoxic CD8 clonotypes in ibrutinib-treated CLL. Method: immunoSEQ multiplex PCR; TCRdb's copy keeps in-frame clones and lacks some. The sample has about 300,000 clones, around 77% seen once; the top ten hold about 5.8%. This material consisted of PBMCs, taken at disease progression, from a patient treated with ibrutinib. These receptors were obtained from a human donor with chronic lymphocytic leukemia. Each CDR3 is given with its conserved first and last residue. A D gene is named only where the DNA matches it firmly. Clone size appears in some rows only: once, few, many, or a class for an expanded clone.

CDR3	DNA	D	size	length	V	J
CASSLTANTGELFF	TGTGCCAGCAGCTTAACAGCGAACACCGGGGAGCTGTTTTTT	NA	NA	14	TRBV11-3	TRBJ2-2
CASSSLFPDTQYF	TGTGCCAGCAGCTCCCTTTTCCCAGATACGCAGTATTTT	NA	many	13	TRBV9	TRBJ2-3
CASSPQGSAGELFF	TGTGCCAGCTCACCACAGGGGTCCGCCGGGGAGCTGTTTTTT	NA	once	14	TRBV18	TRBJ2-2
CASSAGTGEEKLFF	TGCGCCAGCAGCGCCGGGACGGGAGAGGAAAAACTGTTTTTT	NA	NA	14	TRBV5-1	TRBJ1-4
CASSLTGGRYEQYF	TGTGCCAGCAGCTTGACAGGGGGCAGGTACGAGCAGTACTTC	TRBD1	NA	14	TRBV5-6	TRBJ2-7
CASVANMGTEAFF	TGCGCCAGCGTTGCTAATATGGGCACTGAAGCTTTCTTT	NA	few	13	TRBV10-1	TRBJ1-1
CASSSLGGGYTF	TGCGCCAGCAGCTCCCTCGGGGGTGGCTACACCTTC	NA	NA	12	TRBV5-1	TRBJ1-2
CASSPEPAATYEQYF	TGTGCCAGCAGCCCCGAGCCCGCAGCTACCTACGAGCAGTACTTC	NA	NA	15	TRBV5-6	TRBJ2-7
CASSLGAKEETQYF	TGTGCCAGCAGCTTAGGGGCGAAGGAAGAGACCCAGTACTTC	NA	once	14	TRBV11-3	TRBJ2-5
CASSSRSSGNTIYF	TGTGCCAGCAGCTCGCGGAGCTCTGGAAACACCATATATTTT	NA	NA	14	TRBV9	TRBJ1-3
CASSHPQQGPPYEQYF	TGCGCCAGCAGCCATCCCCAGCAGGGGCCTCCCTACGAGCAGTACTTC	NA	few	16	TRBV4-1	TRBJ2-7
CTSSQDQMGTGPPRGYTF	TGCACCAGCAGCCAAGATCAGATGGGGACAGGGCCCCCGAGAGGCTACACCTTC	NA	NA	18	TRBV1	TRBJ1-2
CASSLTGKGGVAFF	TGTGCCAGCAGCTTAACAGGCAAGGGTGGTGTAGCTTTCTTT	NA	once	14	TRBV7-3	TRBJ1-1
CASSLRHNTEAFF	TGTGCCAGCAGCTTAAGACACAACACTGAAGCTTTCTTT	NA	once	13	TRBV7-8	TRBJ1-1
CASSVQGNQPQHF	TGTGCCAGCAGCGTACAGGGGAATCAGCCCCAGCATTTT	TRBD1	few	13	TRBV7-6	TRBJ1-5
CASSFRTGDAEAFF	TGTGCCAGCAGCTTCCGGACAGGGGATGCTGAAGCTTTCTTT	TRBD1	NA	14	TRBV7-2	TRBJ1-1
CASSDPGSGYTF	TGTGCCAGCAGCGATCCAGGGTCTGGCTACACCTTC	NA	NA	12	TRBV6-1	TRBJ1-2
CASSQDLALNSPLHF	TGCGCCAGCAGCCAAGATTTAGCGCTTAATTCACCCCTCCACTTT	NA	NA	15	TRBV4-3	TRBJ1-6
CASSESEMGDTEAFF	TGTGCCAGCAGTGAATCTGAAATGGGGGACACTGAAGCTTTCTTT	NA	few	15	TRBV2	TRBJ1-1
CASSLWTGVTEAFF	TGTGCCAGCAGCTTGTGGACAGGGGTCACTGAAGCTTTCTTT	TRBD1	NA	14	TRBV7-8	TRBJ1-1
CASRTQGEGYEQYF	TGCGCCAGCAGAACCCAGGGAGAGGGCTACGAGCAGTACTTC	NA	NA	14	TRBV5-1	TRBJ2-7
CASSLTLSGRGNNEQFF	TGCGCCAGCAGCTTGACCCTATCGGGGCGGGGGAACAATGAGCAGTTCTTC	TRBD2	NA	17	TRBV5-1	TRBJ2-1
CAIEVVGGELFF	TGTGCCATCGAGGTGGTGGGCGGGGAGCTGTTTTTT	NA	NA	12	TRBV10-3	TRBJ2-2
CSASPHEFF	TGCAGTGCTAGCCCCCACGAGTTCTTC	NA	NA	9	TRBV20-1	TRBJ2-1
CASSPQGYKNEQYF	TGTGCCAGCTCACCACAGGGGTACAAGAACGAGCAGTACTTC	NA	NA	14	TRBV18	TRBJ2-7
CASSLEFQETQYF	TGTGCCAGCAGCTTAGAATTTCAAGAGACCCAGTACTTC	NA	NA	13	TRBV7-6	TRBJ2-5
CASSLGTGLYGYTF	TGTGCCAGCAGCCTAGGGACAGGGTTATATGGCTACACCTTC	TRBD1	NA	14	TRBV5-6	TRBJ1-2
CASTRTGPNYGYTF	TGTGCCAGTACTAGGACAGGCCCTAACTATGGCTACACCTTC	TRBD1	NA	14	TRBV19	TRBJ1-2
CASSSGRAEEQYF	TGTGCCAGCTCCTCGGGCCGCGCCGAGGAGCAGTACTTC	NA	NA	13	TRBV19	TRBJ2-7
CASSDSGRTTGQWNKPGNTIYF	TGTGCCAGCAGTGACAGTGGGAGGACGACAGGGCAATGGAATAAGCCTGGAAACACCATATATTTT	TRBD1	NA	22	TRBV2	TRBJ1-3
CASSLDGYGYTF	TGCGCCAGCAGCTTGGACGGCTATGGCTACACCTTC	NA	once	12	TRBV5-1	TRBJ1-2
CASSWDGHNEQFF	TGTGCCAGCAGCTGGGACGGCCACAATGAGCAGTTCTTC	NA	NA	13	TRBV7-2	TRBJ2-1
CASSQEKIGYEQYF	TGTGCCAGCAGCCAAGAGAAGATAGGGTACGAGCAGTACTTC	NA	once	14	TRBV4-2	TRBJ2-7
CASSRRGSGNQPQHF	TGTGCCAGCAGCAGAAGGGGATCGGGTAATCAGCCCCAGCATTTT	NA	NA	15	TRBV5-6	TRBJ1-5
CASSPDQTAEQFF	TGTGCCAGCAGTCCTGACCAGACTGCTGAGCAGTTCTTC	NA	NA	13	TRBV7-6	TRBJ2-1
CASSPPGLAGGDTQYF	TGTGCCAGCTCACCACCGGGACTAGCGGGAGGGGATACGCAGTATTTT	TRBD2	NA	16	TRBV18	TRBJ2-3
CASSLVPGRNTEAFF	TGTGCCAGCAGCTTGGTCCCAGGGAGGAACACTGAAGCTTTCTTT	NA	once	15	TRBV5-5	TRBJ1-1
CASSYRQGATNEKLFF	TGTGCCAGCAGCTACCGACAGGGGGCAACTAATGAAAAACTGTTTTTT	TRBD1	few	16	TRBV7-9	TRBJ1-4
CASRRLAGGHNEQFF	TGTGCCAGCAGGAGACTAGCGGGGGGGCATAATGAGCAGTTCTTC	TRBD2	NA	15	TRBV11-2	TRBJ2-1
CRVDGRKGGELFF	TGCCGCGTTGACGGGCGGAAGGGCGGGGAGCTGTTTTTT	NA	once	13	TRBV29-1	TRBJ2-2
CASRLRSGNTIYF	TGTGCCAGCCGCCTGCGGTCCGGAAACACCATATATTTT	NA	NA	13	TRBV2	TRBJ1-3
CASSLPGLNPEQYF	TGTGCCAGCAGTTTACCGGGACTAAACCCCGAGCAGTACTTC	TRBD2	NA	14	TRBV6-4	TRBJ2-7
CASSYSTGWAETQYF	TGTGCCAGCAGTTACTCGACGGGATGGGCAGAGACCCAGTACTTC	NA	NA	15	TRBV6-6	TRBJ2-5
CASKVGPSTDTQYF	TGCGCCAGCAAAGTGGGACCTAGCACAGATACGCAGTATTTT	NA	NA	14	TRBV5-1	TRBJ2-3
CASALGGGGEPQHF	TGTGCTAGTGCCCTGGGAGGGGGCGGGGAGCCCCAGCATTTT	TRBD1	NA	14	TRBV12-5	TRBJ1-5
CASSPGASTDTQYF	TGTGCCAGCAGCCCGGGGGCGAGCACAGATACGCAGTATTTT	NA	NA	14	TRBV7-2	TRBJ2-3
CASSLLRYEQYF	TGTGCCAGCAGCTTACTAAGGTACGAGCAGTACTTC	NA	NA	12	TRBV7-9	TRBJ2-7
CASNPVGGGGEKLFF	TGTGCCAGCAATCCTGTTGGAGGGGGTGGTGAAAAACTGTTTTTT	NA	few	15	TRBV6-6	TRBJ1-4
CASSPGALNNEQFF	TGTGCCAGCAGCCCGGGCGCCCTCAACAATGAGCAGTTCTTC	NA	NA	14	TRBV13	TRBJ2-1
CASSYSVRHNEQFF	TGTGCCAGCAGTTACTCAGTCAGGCACAATGAGCAGTTCTTC	NA	NA	14	TRBV6-6	TRBJ2-1